Below, 9 T cell receptor beta chains from the same sample are listed, as sequenced in a study of blood T cell repertoires in COVID-19. The data were produced by immunoSEQ multiplex PCR, yet TCRdb's version contains in-frame clones alone and is incomplete. The sample has 350,000 to 450,000 clones, around nine tenths seen once. The sample consisted of peripheral blood. The receptors originated from a human donor in a cohort sampled during active COVID-19.

The chain has TRBV29-1 and TRBJ2-2; D might be TRBD1 (6 bases). In germline, CDR1 is SQVTM, CDR2 ANQGSEA. Trimming cost V 7 bases and J 0 bases, with 12 bases left between them. The CDR3 sequence is 14 residues long. Here the CDR3 DNA reads TGCAGCGCTGGACAGCAGACGAACACCGGGGAGCTGTTTTTT. Translated, it gives CSAGQQTNTGELFF.

V is TRBV5-8 and J is TRBJ1-5; D not certain. Germline values: CDR1 SGHTS, CDR2 YDEGEE. This CDR3 region has 14 residues. V lost 4 bases to trimming and J lost 0 bases, with 8 bases between them. The CDR3 bases are TGTGCCAGCAGCCCCCTGGCTAGCAATCAGCCCCAGCATTTT. This codes for CASSPLASNQPQHF. Full variable domain (outside the CDR3, taken from reference TRBV5-8 and TRBJ1-5): EAGVTQSPTHLIKTRGQQATLRCSPISGHTSVYWYQQALGLGLQFLLWYDEGEERNRGNFPPRFSGRQFPNYSSELNVNALELEDSALYLCASSPLASNQPQHFGDGTRLSIL.

J is TRBJ1-1 and V is TRBV5-1, with 8 bases that match TRBD1. The germline V gene encodes CDR1 SGHRS and CDR2 YFSETQ. CDR3 length: 14 amino acids. V was clipped by 4 bases and J by 1 base; unmatched bases: 3. In DNA form, the CDR3 reads TGCGCCAGCAGCAAGGGACAGGAGAACACTGAAGCTTTCTTT. Translated, it gives CASSKGQENTEAFF.

CDR3 in DNA: TGTGCCAGCAGCTCCGGGACAGGGGGGAATCAGCCCCAGCATTTT. Its translation: CASSSGTGGNQPQHF. The V gene is TRBV7-8, the J gene TRBJ1-5, with 11 bases that match TRBD1. This CDR3 has 15 residues. The junction had 3 bases not matched to a gene; V was cut back by 4 bases and J by 4 bases. CDR1 and CDR2 (germline): SGHVS, FQNEAQ.

This clone was seen only a few times. V is TRBV9 and J is TRBJ2-7, with D possibly being TRBD1 (6 bases). Trimming removed 0 bases at V and 3 bases at J, with 13 bases between. The germline V gene has CDR1 SGDLS and CDR2 YYNGEE. This CDR3 is built from 15 residues. The DNA for the CDR3 is TGTGCCAGCAGCGTAGAACAGGGCCGATTCTACGAGCAGTACTTC. It specifies CASSVEQGRFYEQYF. The full variable domain, rest sourced from reference TRBV9 and TRBJ2-7, is DSGVTQTPKHLITATGQRVTLRCSPRSGDLSVYWYQQSLDQGLQFLIQYYNGEERAKGNILERFSAQQFPDLHSELNLSSLELGDSALYFCASSVEQGRFYEQYFGPGTRLTVT.

This chain links TRBV5-5 with TRBJ1-4; a weak D match, TRBD1 (6 bases). Germline assignment: CDR1 SGHKS and CDR2 YYEKEE (reference sequence). The V end lost 0 bases, the J end lost 5 bases, and 17 bases lay between the germline ends. The CDR3 totals 17 residues. In nucleotides, the CDR3 is TGTGCCAGCAGCTTGGTGGTTTTCGCAGGGGCGAATGAAAAACTGTTTTTT. It encodes CASSLVVFAGANEKLFF.

V is TRBV5-1 and J is TRBJ2-7; TRBD2 agrees at 10 bases. There are 17 residues in the CDR3. Trimming removed 8 bases from V and 1 base from J; junction bases left unmatched: 15. Germline loops: CDR1 SGHRS, CDR2 YFSETQ. This CDR3 is CASSVASGSLWSYEQYF. As DNA, the CDR3 is TGCGCCAGTTCGGTCGCTAGCGGGAGCTTATGGTCCTACGAGCAGTACTTC.

The chain couples TRBV30 to TRBJ2-2; TRBD1 agrees at 8 bases. This CDR3 has 19 amino acids. With 4 bases clipped from V and 4 bases from J, the junction kept 20 bases outside the gene matches. Germline-derived CDR1 and CDR2 are GTSNPN and SVGIG (reference sequence). CDR3 protein: CAWTLGPGGPLKGTGELFF. The DNA of the CDR3 is TGTGCCTGGACCTTAGGGCCAGGGGGCCCCCTCAAGGGCACCGGGGAGCTGTTTTTT.

The V call is TRBV14, the J call TRBJ2-7; TRBD2 is a possible D gene (6 bases). This CDR3 is 13 amino acids long. Germline values: CDR1 SGHDN, CDR2 FVKESK. V was trimmed by 0 bases and J by 5 bases, leaving 8 bases between them. The CDR3 DNA follows: TGTGCCAGCAGCCAAGATCCGGGGGACGAGCAGTACTTC. Amino acid sequence: CASSQDPGDEQYF.